This T cell receptor beta chain was sequenced for a study of early T cells in non-severe SARS-CoV-2 infection. Germline lookup yields CDR1 DFQATT and CDR2 SNEGSKA (reference sequence). The CDR3 length is 11 residues. A few counts support this clonotype. Its antigen is as yet unknown. Study-wide findings and caveats: Matching results from VDJdb favored anti-spike CD8 responses, leaving private and CD4 specificities undetected.

Unique molecular identifiers were affixed to single, distinct cDNA molecules. TCRdb recomputed calls from the 5' RACE reads with MiXCR, one row per CDR3 protein. The sample lists about 76,000 distinct CDR3 sequences, about 12% occurring once. The chain uses TRBV20-1 and TRBJ2-5; 8 bases are shared with TRBD2. The sequence came from an adult who was a healthcare worker with PCR-confirmed SARS-CoV-2 infection or an uninfected control (not recorded which). The sample consisted of whole blood. DNA for the CDR3: TGCAGCTACCTAGCGGGAGAGACCCAGTACTTC. Translation: CSYLAGETQYF.